This T cell receptor beta chain was recorded in a study of stem cell transplantation in POMP-related autoinflammatory disease. Study information: Impaired MHC class I-dependent CD8+ differentiation was hypothesized from defective thymoproteasomes.

The protocol was immunoSEQ multiplex PCR, while the TCRdb copy is restricted to in-frame clones and leaves out a portion. Of some 70,000 clones in the sample, roughly 88% were seen once. This CDR3 spans 15 amino acids. The germline CDR1 and CDR2 sequences are SEHNR and FQNEAQ (reference sequence). V was pared by 5 bases and J by 4 bases, with 10 bases of the junction left unmatched. PRAID combined immunodeficiency and autoinflammation. The source of this sequence is a human patient with POMP-related autoinflammation and immune dysregulation (PRAID). Some T cells may be transferred from the graft donor. The rearrangement joins TRBV7-9 to TRBJ2-5, with 7 bases fitting TRBD2. The source material was CD4+ T cells from PBMCs, sampled after stem cell transplantation. CDR3 region: CASSGKRDMGETQYF. The CDR3 DNA is TGTGCCAGCAGCGGGAAGCGGGATATGGGAGAGACCCAGTACTTC. Full variable domain (remainder filled in from reference TRBV7-9 and TRBJ2-5): DTGVSQNPRHKITKRGQNVTFRCDPISEHNRLYWYRQTLGQGPEFLTYFQNEAQLEKSRLLSDRFSAERPKGSFSTLEIQRTEQGDSAMYLCASSGKRDMGETQYFGPGTRLLVL.